The clone carrying this T cell receptor (beta chain) has ten or more counts. The antigen remains undetermined. Germline-derived CDR1 and CDR2 are SGHAT and FQNNGV. V was cut by 2 bases and J by 4 bases, with 2 bases left in between. The CDR3 runs to 11 residues. This entry is derived from a study of T cells in Graves' hyperthyroidism and ophthalmopathy. Points from the study as a whole: Stable hyperthyroidism was separated from ophthalmopathy by a model based on 13 V-J features. Ophthalmopathy, which appeared later, was predicted by the model a median 6.5 months before onset. Researchers found most expanded thyroid clonotypes above 0.001 in blood as well.

The source material, RNA transcripts, was used to amplify TCR beta CDR3 regions. TCR CDR3 underwent first-round RT-PCR with the HTBI primer set. TCRdb recomputed calls from the multiplex PCR reads with MiXCR, one row per CDR3 protein. The repertoire holds about 420,000 distinct CDR3 sequences, with around 14% as singletons. This sequence originates from a young woman with Graves' hyperthyroidism. Sequenced sample: blood. V usage is TRBV11-2 and J usage is TRBJ2-5, with D unresolved. The CDR3 protein is CASSLLETQYF. In DNA, the CDR3 is TGTGCCAGCAGCTTACTAGAGACCCAGTACTTC.